Presented here are 27 T cell receptor beta chains from one specimen sequenced in a study of type 1 regulatory T cells. Their antigen targets remain unknown. TCRdb re-analysed the reads in MiXCR, keeping a single row per CDR3 protein. This sample has around 69,000 distinct CDR3 sequences, with 55% to 80% found just once. The material sequenced was cultured T cells, either the whole culture or a sorted T cell fraction (not recorded which). Subset indicated: Tr1-enriched cell product generated in vitro against host alloantigens. The receptors originated from a human donor in good health.

This chain links TRBV11-1 with TRBJ2-1, with 13 nucleotides matching TRBD2. Germline V gene sequence: CDR1 SGHAT, CDR2 FQDESV (reference sequence). There are 14 residues in the CDR3. V shed 6 bases, J shed 6 bases, and the junction held 2 bases outside the gene matches. This CDR3 reads CASSWTSGGNEQFF. The CDR3 region has the DNA TGTGCCAGCAGTTGGACTAGCGGGGGCAATGAGCAGTTCTTC.

The J gene is TRBJ2-7, the V gene TRBV6-2 or TRBV6-3; D might be TRBD2 (6 bases). Germline V gives CDR1 MNHEY, CDR2 SVGEGT. The CDR3 is 14 amino acids. Deletions cut 5 bases from V and 1 base from J, with 12 bases between. CDR3 nucleotide sequence: TGTGCCAGCAGTCAGCCAGGAGGGTCCTACGAGCAGTACTTC. Its translation: CASSQPGGSYEQYF.

The chain joins TRBV12-3 or TRBV12-4 to TRBJ1-2; D is possibly TRBD1 (5 bases). The CDR3 sequence is 13 residues long. V gave up 5 bases and J gave up 5 bases, with 12 bases separating them. In nucleotides, the CDR3 is TGTGCCAGCAGTCCGACGGGGGAATATGGCTACACCTTC. This gives the protein CASSPTGEYGYTF.

The chain employs TRBV4-1 and TRBJ2-1; TRBD2 might be the D (6 bases). Deletions cut 6 bases from V and 6 bases from J, with 12 bases between. CDR3 length: 13 residues. Germline V gives CDR1 MGHRA, CDR2 YSYEKL. CDR3 amino acids: CASSLGGPNEQFF. DNA for the CDR3: TGCGCCAGCAGTCTCGGGGGACCCAATGAGCAGTTCTTC.

The chain links TRBV25-1 to TRBJ1-1, with 11 bases matching TRBD1. Germline V gene lookup returns CDR1 MGHDK and CDR2 SYGVNS. V was pared by 6 bases and J by 3 bases, with 9 bases of the junction left unmatched. The CDR3 has 16 residues. The CDR3 sequence: CASRGTGGSPHTEAFF. As DNA, the CDR3 is TGTGCCAGCAGGGGGACAGGGGGGTCACCCCACACTGAAGCTTTCTTT.

Notes on this clonotype: A much larger clonotype is one base distant, so this may be a read error. This chain connects TRBV5-4 to TRBJ1-1, with a tentative D call TRBD1 (5 bases). CDR1 is SGHNT and CDR2 is YYREEE in the germline V gene (reference sequence). The CDR3 extends over 15 amino acids. This CDR3 is CASSLAGRRNTESFF. DNA for the CDR3: TGTGCCAGCAGTTTAGCGGGACGGAGAAACACTGAATCTTTCTTT.

The rearrangement joins TRBV3-1 to TRBJ2-2; D is uncertain. The CDR3 covers 17 residues. The germline V gene encodes CDR1 LGHDT and CDR2 YNNKEL (reference sequence). The ends were cut back, 0 bases at V and 5 bases at J, with 16 bases in the middle. The CDR3: CASSQDRSALETGELFF. The CDR3, as DNA: TGTGCCAGCAGCCAAGATCGTTCCGCTCTGGAAACCGGGGAGCTGTTTTTT.

The chain combines TRBV19 with TRBJ2-1; D perhaps matches TRBD2 (5 bases). CDR1 and CDR2 from the germline V gene are LNHDA and SQIVND (reference sequence). V lost 1 base, J lost 7 bases, and 14 bases lay in between. The CDR3 totals 15 residues. The CDR3 loop reads CASSIGRRFGNEQFF. CDR3 nucleotide sequence: TGTGCCAGTAGTATAGGGAGGCGGTTCGGTAATGAGCAGTTCTTC.

This clonotype was found once. This chain joins TRBV20-1 and TRBJ1-2, with TRBD1 identical over 7 bases. The CDR3 is made up of 18 amino acids. J gave up 4 bases and V 1 base, and 18 bases lay outside the gene matches. The V gene's germline CDR1 is DFQATT and CDR2 SNEGSKA (reference sequence). For the CDR3, the DNA is TGCAGTGCTAGAGCTCTCATCGGCCAGGGACAGCTTTTCTATGGCTACACCTTC. Its protein is CSARALIGQGQLFYGYTF.

The CDR3 spells CSVRLAGVGELFF. The CDR3 region has the DNA TGCAGCGTGAGACTAGCGGGAGTGGGGGAGCTGTTTTTT. V is TRBV29-1 and J is TRBJ2-2, with 12 bases identical to TRBD2. This CDR3 has 13 residues. V gave up 6 bases and J gave up 8 bases; unmatched junction bases: 4. From germline, CDR1 is SQVTM and CDR2 ANQGSEA.

The chain uses TRBV18 and TRBJ2-1; D gene unclear. Per the germline V gene, CDR1 is KGHSH and CDR2 is LQKENI. V lost 5 bases to trimming and J lost 3 bases, with 26 bases between them. The CDR3 totals 19 residues. CDR3: CASSTRTAVPASIYNEQFF. As DNA, the CDR3 is TGTGCCAGCTCAACGAGAACGGCCGTCCCCGCGAGCATCTACAATGAGCAGTTCTTC.

The chain couples TRBV7-2 to TRBJ2-7; 8 positions agree with TRBD2. With V trimmed by 7 bases and J by 0 bases, 8 bases remained unmatched. The CDR3 spans 15 residues. Germline loops: CDR1 SGHTA, CDR2 FQGNSA. The CDR3, as DNA: TGTGCCAGCACCTCACAGCGGGAGCTCTCCTACGAGCAGTACTTC. This translates into CASTSQRELSYEQYF.

This chain uses TRBV12-3 or TRBV12-4 with TRBJ2-1; 12 bases match TRBD2. J was trimmed by 5 bases and V by 4 bases; bases with no gene match: 18. CDR3 length equals 20 residues. The CDR3 DNA sequence: TGTGCCAGCAGTTCGATAAAATCTAGCGGGAGGGTCCTTGGGCACAATGAGCAGTTCTTC. Protein: CASSSIKSSGRVLGHNEQFF.

J is TRBJ1-1 and V is TRBV12-3 or TRBV12-4; 9 bases are a match to TRBD1. CDR3 length: 14 amino acids. The trim removed 3 bases at V and 6 bases at J, leaving 5 bases unmatched. For the CDR3, the DNA is TGTGCCAGCAGTTTTAGGGACAGGGTGTCTGAAGCTTTCTTT. It specifies CASSFRDRVSEAFF.

This clonotype occurred once. The chain recombines TRBV6-2 or TRBV6-3 with TRBJ2-1; TRBD2 matches 11 bases. CDR1 MNHEY and CDR2 SVGEGT come from the germline V gene. With 0 bases clipped from V and 3 bases from J, the junction kept 4 bases outside the gene matches. This CDR3 has 17 amino acids. The CDR3 sequence is CASSYSTGLADYNEQFF. CDR3 in DNA: TGTGCCAGCAGTTACTCGACGGGACTAGCGGACTACAATGAGCAGTTCTTC.

This chain connects TRBV7-2 to TRBJ2-7; D is possibly TRBD1 (5 bases). The germline V gene encodes CDR1 SGHTA and CDR2 FQGNSA. This CDR3 contains 13 residues. V was pared by 5 bases and J by 0 bases, with 8 bases between. The CDR3 here is CASSKRGSYEQYF. The CDR3 DNA sequence: TGTGCCAGCAGCAAAAGGGGCTCCTACGAGCAGTACTTC.

This clonotype came up a few times. This chain uses TRBV4-2 with TRBJ1-6, with 7 positions matching TRBD1. The CDR3 covers 17 residues. Germline V gene lookup returns CDR1 LGHNA and CDR2 YNFKEQ. V lost 3 bases, J lost 3 bases, and 8 bases stayed unmatched. The CDR3 bases are TGTGCCAGCAGCCAGACCAACAGGGGTAGCTATAATTCACCCCTCCACTTT. Protein sequence: CASSQTNRGSYNSPLHF.

CDR3 protein: CASSLGQTYGYTF. The CDR3 nucleotides are TGCGCCAGCAGCCTCGGGCAGACGTATGGCTACACCTTC. The V gene is TRBV5-1, the J gene TRBJ1-2; D not certain. From germline, CDR1 is SGHRS and CDR2 YFSETQ. Trimming stripped 4 bases from V and 5 bases from J, with 12 bases between. This CDR3 contains 13 residues. The full variable domain, its missing parts supplied by reference TRBV5-1 and TRBJ1-2, is KAGVTQTPRYLIKTRGQQVTLSCSPISGHRSVSWYQQTPGQGLQFLFEYFSETQRNKGNFPGRFSGRQFSNSRSEMNVSTLELGDSALYLCASSLGQTYGYTFGSGTRLTVV.

The chain links TRBV29-1 to TRBJ2-1, with 9 nucleotides matching TRBD2. The CDR3 has 13 amino acids. V lost 4 bases and J lost 2; bases outside the gene matches: 0. Germline-derived CDR1 and CDR2 are SQVTM and ANQGSEA. The CDR3 region has the DNA TGCAGCGTTGGGACTAGCGCCTACAATGAGCAGTTCTTC. This translates into CSVGTSAYNEQFF.

This chain uses TRBV7-7 with TRBJ2-1, with 9 bases identical to TRBD2. V gave up 4 bases and J gave up 5 bases; unmatched junction bases: 6. CDR3 length: 15 amino acids. In germline, CDR1 is SSHAT, CDR2 FNYEAQ (reference sequence). CDR3 sequence (DNA): TGTGCCAGCAGCTCCGGACTAGCGAGAGACAATGAGCAGTTCTTC. Its protein is CASSSGLARDNEQFF.

The chain carries TRBV5-1 and TRBJ2-3; D remains ambiguous. The V and J ends lost 0 bases and 2 bases respectively, with 10 bases between them. The CDR3 has 15 residues. The germline V gene encodes CDR1 SGHRS and CDR2 YFSETQ. The CDR3: CASSLAADPTDTQYF. The CDR3 DNA is TGCGCCAGCAGCTTGGCCGCTGACCCCACAGATACGCAGTATTTT.

The rearrangement links TRBV7-2 to TRBJ2-3; tentatively, D is TRBD2 (6 bases). The CDR3 runs to 16 residues. The germline gives CDR1 SGHTA, CDR2 FQGNSA. Trimming took 0 bases from V and 2 from J, leaving 12 bases between them. The DNA for the CDR3 is TGTGCCAGCAGCTTAGCGCGGGGCGGATACACAGATACGCAGTATTTT. This codes for CASSLARGGYTDTQYF.

The V call is TRBV6-1, the J call TRBJ2-1; D possibly corresponds to TRBD2 (5 bases). The CDR3 has 11 amino acids. V was trimmed by 4 bases and J by 15 bases, leaving 13 bases between them. Per the germline V gene, CDR1 is MNHNS and CDR2 is SASEGT. CDR3 amino acids: CASSVSTSWFF. The DNA of the CDR3 is TGTGCCAGCAGTGTCTCTACTAGTTGGTTCTTC.

Comments on this clonotype: The CDR3 does not close with the conserved phenylalanine or tryptophan, likely indicating a read error. The chain employs TRBV3-1 and TRBJ2-3; TRBD2 agrees at 7 bases. CDR3 size: 14 residues. Germline CDR1 LGHDT, CDR2 YNNKEL (reference sequence). V lost 3 bases, J lost 5 bases, and 5 bases stayed unmatched. The CDR3 spells CASSHLTSLDTQYL. The CDR3 coding sequence is TGTGCCAGCAGCCACCTGACTAGCTTAGATACGCAGTATCTT.

The chain carries TRBV3-1 and TRBJ1-5; no clear D gene. CDR1 and CDR2 from the germline V gene are LGHDT and YNNKEL (reference sequence). CDR3 size: 14 residues. Trimming took 5 bases from V and 3 from J, leaving 11 bases between them. The CDR3 loop is CASSDFGSNQPQHF. DNA of the CDR3: TGTGCCAGCAGCGACTTTGGCTCCAATCAGCCCCAGCATTTT.

The chain is built from TRBV6-6 and TRBJ2-2; D unresolved. The CDR3 extends over 14 amino acids. Germline V gene data show CDR1 as MNHNY and CDR2 as SVGAGI (reference sequence). Trimming stripped 0 bases from V and 4 bases from J, with 6 bases between. Here the CDR3 DNA reads TGTGCCAGCAGTTACTCTGAGTCCACCGGGGAGCTGTTTTTT. This translates into CASSYSESTGELFF.

The V gene is TRBV27, the J gene TRBJ1-5; maybe TRBD1 (5 bases). The CDR3 loop spans 18 amino acids. V was trimmed by 0 bases and J by 4 bases, leaving 19 bases between them. Germline V lookup: CDR1 MNHEY, CDR2 SMNVEV (reference sequence). The DNA of the CDR3 is TGTGCCAGCAGTTTATCTGGTTTGGGGCAGACATATAATCAGCCCCAGCATTTT. It specifies CASSLSGLGQTYNQPQHF.